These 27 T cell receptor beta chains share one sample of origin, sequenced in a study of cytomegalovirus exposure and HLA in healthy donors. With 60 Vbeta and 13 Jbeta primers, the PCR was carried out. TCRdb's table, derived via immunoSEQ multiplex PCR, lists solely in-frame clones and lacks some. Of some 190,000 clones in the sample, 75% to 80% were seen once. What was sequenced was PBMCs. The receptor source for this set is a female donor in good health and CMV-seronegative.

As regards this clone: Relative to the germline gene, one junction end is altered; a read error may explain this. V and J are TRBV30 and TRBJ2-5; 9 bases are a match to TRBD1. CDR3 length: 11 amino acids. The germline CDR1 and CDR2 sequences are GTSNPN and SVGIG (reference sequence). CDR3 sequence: CAWGDRGSTNF. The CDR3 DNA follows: TGTGCCTGGGGAGACAGGGGGAGCACGAACTTC.

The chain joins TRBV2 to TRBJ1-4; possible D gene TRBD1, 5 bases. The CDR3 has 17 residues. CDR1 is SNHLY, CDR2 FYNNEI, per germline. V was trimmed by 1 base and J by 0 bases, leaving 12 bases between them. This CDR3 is CASSEGVGGSTNEKLFF. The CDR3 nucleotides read TGTGCCAGCAGTGAAGGCGTGGGGGGATCAACTAATGAAAAACTGTTTTTT.

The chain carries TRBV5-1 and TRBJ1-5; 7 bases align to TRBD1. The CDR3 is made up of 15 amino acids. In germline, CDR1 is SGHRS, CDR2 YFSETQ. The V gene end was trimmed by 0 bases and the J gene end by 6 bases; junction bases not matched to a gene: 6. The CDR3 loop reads CASSLEAGGSQPQHF. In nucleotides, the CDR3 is TGCGCCAGCAGCTTGGAGGCAGGGGGTAGTCAGCCCCAGCATTTT. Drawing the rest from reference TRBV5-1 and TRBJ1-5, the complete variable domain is KAGVTQTPRYLIKTRGQQVTLSCSPISGHRSVSWYQQTPGQGLQFLFEYFSETQRNKGNFPGRFSGRQFSNSRSEMNVSTLELGDSALYLCASSLEAGGSQPQHFGDGTRLSIL.

The CDR3 region has the DNA TGCGCCAGCAGTGAAGGTAACCCCGGAGGGGTCGGGGAGACCCAGTACTTC. This encodes CASSEGNPGGVGETQYF. J is TRBJ2-5 and V is TRBV10-2; possibly TRBD2 for D (6 bases). Germline values: CDR1 WSHSY, CDR2 SAAADI. The CDR3 is 17 amino acids. Trimming stripped 3 bases from V and 5 bases from J, with 22 bases between.

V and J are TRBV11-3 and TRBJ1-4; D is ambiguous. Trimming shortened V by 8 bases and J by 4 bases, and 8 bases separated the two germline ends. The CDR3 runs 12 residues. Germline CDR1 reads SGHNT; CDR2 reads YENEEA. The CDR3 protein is CASSYFNEKLFF. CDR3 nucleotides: TGTGCCAGCTCCTACTTTAATGAAAAACTGTTTTTT.

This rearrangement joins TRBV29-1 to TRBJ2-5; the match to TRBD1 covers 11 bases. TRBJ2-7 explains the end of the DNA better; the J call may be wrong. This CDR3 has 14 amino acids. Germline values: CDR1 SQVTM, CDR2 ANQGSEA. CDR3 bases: TGCAGCGTTGAAGAAGGGACAGGGGGCTACGAGCAGTACTTC. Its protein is CSVEEGTGGYEQYF.

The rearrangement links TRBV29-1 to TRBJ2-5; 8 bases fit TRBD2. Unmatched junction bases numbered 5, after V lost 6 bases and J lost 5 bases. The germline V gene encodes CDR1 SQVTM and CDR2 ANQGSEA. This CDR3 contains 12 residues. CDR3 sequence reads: CSVRTSRETQYF. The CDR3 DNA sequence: TGCAGCGTAAGGACTAGCCGGGAGACCCAGTACTTC.

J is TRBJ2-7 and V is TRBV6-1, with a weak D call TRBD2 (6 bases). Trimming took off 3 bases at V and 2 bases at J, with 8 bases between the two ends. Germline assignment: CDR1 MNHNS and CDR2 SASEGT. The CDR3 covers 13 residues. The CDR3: CASSDAGPYEQYF. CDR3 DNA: TGTGCCAGCAGTGACGCGGGACCCTACGAGCAGTACTTC.

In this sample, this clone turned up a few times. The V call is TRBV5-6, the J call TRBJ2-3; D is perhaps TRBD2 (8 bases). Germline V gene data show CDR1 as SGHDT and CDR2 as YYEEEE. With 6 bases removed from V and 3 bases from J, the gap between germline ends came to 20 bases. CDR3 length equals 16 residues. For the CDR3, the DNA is TGTGCCAGCACCGGGGGGGTACAGGGGTGGACAGATACGCAGTATTTT. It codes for CASTGGVQGWTDTQYF.

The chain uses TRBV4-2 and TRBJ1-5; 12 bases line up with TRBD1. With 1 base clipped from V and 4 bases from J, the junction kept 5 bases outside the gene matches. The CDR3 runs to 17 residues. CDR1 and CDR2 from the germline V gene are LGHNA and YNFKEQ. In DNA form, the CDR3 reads TGTGCCAGCAGCCAAGGGGACAGGGGGCCCCAAAATCAGCCCCAGCATTTT. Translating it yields CASSQGDRGPQNQPQHF.

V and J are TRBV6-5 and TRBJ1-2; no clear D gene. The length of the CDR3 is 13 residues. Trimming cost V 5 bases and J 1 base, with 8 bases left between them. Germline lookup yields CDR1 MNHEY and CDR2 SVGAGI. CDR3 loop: CASSRLNNYGYTF. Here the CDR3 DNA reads TGTGCCAGCAGTCGGTTGAATAACTATGGCTACACCTTC.

CDR3 nucleotides: TGCGCCAGCAGCCAAGTCGGGACTAGCGGGACAGATACGCAGTATTTT. Translating gives CASSQVGTSGTDTQYF. V gene TRBV4-3 combines with J gene TRBJ2-3; 12 bases map to TRBD2. The CDR3 is 16 residues long. Trimming removed 1 base from V and 3 bases from J; junction bases left unmatched: 2. Per the germline V gene, CDR1 is LGHNA and CDR2 is YSLEER.

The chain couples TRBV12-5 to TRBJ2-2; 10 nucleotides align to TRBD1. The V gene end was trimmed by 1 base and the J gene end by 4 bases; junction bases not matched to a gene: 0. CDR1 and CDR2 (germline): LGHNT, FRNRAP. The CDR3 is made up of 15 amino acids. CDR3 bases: TGTGCTAGTGGTTTGGGGACAGGGGGCACCGGGGAGCTGTTTTTT. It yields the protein CASGLGTGGTGELFF. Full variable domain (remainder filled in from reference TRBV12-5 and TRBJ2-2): DARVTQTPRHKVTEMGQEVTMRCQPILGHNTVFWYRQTMMQGLELLAYFRNRAPLDDSGMPKDRFSAEMPDATLATLKIQPSEPRDSAVYFCASGLGTGGTGELFFGEGSRLTVL.

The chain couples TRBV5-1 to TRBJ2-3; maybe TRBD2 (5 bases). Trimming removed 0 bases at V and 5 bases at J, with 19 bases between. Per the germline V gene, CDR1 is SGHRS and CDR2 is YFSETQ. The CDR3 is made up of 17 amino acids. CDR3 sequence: CASSLDRRVSRGDTQYF. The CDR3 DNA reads TGCGCCAGCAGCTTGGACCGGCGCGTGAGTCGGGGAGATACGCAGTATTTT.

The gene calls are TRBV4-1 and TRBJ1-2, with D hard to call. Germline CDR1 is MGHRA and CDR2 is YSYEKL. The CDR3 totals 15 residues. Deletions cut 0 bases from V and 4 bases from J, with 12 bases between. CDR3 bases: TGCGCCAGCAGCCAAGAGGGCGTTCGGCTCTATGGCTACACCTTC. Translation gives CASSQEGVRLYGYTF.

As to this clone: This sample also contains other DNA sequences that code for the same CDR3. DNA for the CDR3: TGTGCCAGCAGCTCCCGGGACAGCTCCTACGAGCAGTACTTC. It yields the protein CASSSRDSSYEQYF. The rearrangement uses TRBV7-6 and TRBJ2-7, with 7 bases lining up with TRBD1. CDR1 SGHVS and CDR2 FNYEAQ come from the germline V gene. Trimming at V came to 4 bases and at J to 0 bases, leaving 3 bases not matched to a gene. CDR3 size: 14 residues. Using reference TRBV7-6 and TRBJ2-7 for the parts outside the CDR3, the full variable domain is GAGVSQSPRYKVTKRGQDVALRCDPISGHVSLYWYRQALGQGPEFLTYFNYEAQQDKSGLPNDRFSAERPEGSISTLTIQRTEQRDSAMYRCASSSRDSSYEQYFGPGTRLTVT.

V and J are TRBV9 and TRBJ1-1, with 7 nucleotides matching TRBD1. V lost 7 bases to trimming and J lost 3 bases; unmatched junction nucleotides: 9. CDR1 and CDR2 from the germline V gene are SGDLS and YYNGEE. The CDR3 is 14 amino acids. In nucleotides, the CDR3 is TGTGCCAGCGGTACAGGGGCCGGGGACACTGAAGCTTTCTTT. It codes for CASGTGAGDTEAFF.

Here the CDR3 reads CASSIGGADTQYF. CDR3 sequence (DNA): TGTGCCAGCAGCATAGGAGGTGCGGATACGCAGTATTTT. V and J are TRBV11-1 and TRBJ2-3; perhaps TRBD2 as D (5 bases). The CDR3 contains 13 residues. CDR1 is SGHAT and CDR2 is FQDESV in the germline V gene (reference sequence). Trimming left V 5 bases short and J 6 bases short, with 12 bases between.

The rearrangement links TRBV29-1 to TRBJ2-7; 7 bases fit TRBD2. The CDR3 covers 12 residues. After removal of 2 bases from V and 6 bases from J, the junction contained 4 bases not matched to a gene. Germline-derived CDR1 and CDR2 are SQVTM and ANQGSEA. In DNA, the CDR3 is TGCAGCGTTGAATCCGGCGGGGGCGAGCAGTACTTC. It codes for CSVESGGGEQYF.

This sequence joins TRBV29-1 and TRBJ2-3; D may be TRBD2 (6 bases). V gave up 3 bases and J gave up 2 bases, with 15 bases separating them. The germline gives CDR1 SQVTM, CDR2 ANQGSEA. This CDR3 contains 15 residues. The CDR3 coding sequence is TGCAGCGTTGAGGGCGGGGCCGACTCCACAGATACGCAGTATTTT. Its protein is CSVEGGADSTDTQYF.

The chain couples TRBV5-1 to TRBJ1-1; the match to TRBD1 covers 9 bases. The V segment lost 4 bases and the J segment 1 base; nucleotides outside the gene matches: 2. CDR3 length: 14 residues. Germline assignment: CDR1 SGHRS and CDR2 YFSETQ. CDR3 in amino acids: CASSMTGGNTEAFF. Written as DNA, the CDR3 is TGCGCCAGCAGCATGACAGGGGGGAACACTGAAGCTTTCTTT.

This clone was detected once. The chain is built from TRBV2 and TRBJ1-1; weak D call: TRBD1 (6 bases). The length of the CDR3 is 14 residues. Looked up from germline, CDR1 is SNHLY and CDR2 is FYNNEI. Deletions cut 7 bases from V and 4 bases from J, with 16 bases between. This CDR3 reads CASTSTRGATEAFF. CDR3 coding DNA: TGTGCCAGCACCTCCACTCGGGGGGCCACTGAAGCTTTCTTT.

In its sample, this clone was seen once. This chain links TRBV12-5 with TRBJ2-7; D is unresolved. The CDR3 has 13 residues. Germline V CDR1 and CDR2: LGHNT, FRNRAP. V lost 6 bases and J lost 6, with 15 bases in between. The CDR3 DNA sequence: TGTGCTAGTGGCCCCGGAGTCCCCACCGAGCAGTACTTC. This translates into CASGPGVPTEQYF.

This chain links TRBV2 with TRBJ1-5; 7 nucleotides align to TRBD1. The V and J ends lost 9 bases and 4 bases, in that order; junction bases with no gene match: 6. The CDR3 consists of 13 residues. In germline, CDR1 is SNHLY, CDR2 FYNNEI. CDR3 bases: TGTGCCAGTGACAGGGTCGGGAATCAGCCCCAGCATTTT. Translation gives CASDRVGNQPQHF.

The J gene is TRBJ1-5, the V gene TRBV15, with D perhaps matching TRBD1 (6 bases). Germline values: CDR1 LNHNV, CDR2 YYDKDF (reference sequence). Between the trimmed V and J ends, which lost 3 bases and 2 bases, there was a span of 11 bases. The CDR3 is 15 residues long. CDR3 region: CATSSGTTGNQPQHF. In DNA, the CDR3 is TGTGCCACCAGCAGTGGGACAACTGGCAATCAGCCCCAGCATTTT.

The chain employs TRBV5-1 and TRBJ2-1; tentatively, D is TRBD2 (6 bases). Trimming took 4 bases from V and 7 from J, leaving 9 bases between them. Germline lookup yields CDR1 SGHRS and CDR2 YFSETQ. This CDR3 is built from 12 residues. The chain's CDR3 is CASSGGENEQFF. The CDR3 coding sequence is TGCGCCAGCAGCGGCGGGGAAAATGAGCAGTTCTTC.

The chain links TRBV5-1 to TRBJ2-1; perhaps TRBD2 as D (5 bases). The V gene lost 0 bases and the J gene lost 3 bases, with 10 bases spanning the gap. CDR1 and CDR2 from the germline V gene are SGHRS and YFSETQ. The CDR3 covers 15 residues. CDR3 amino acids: CASSLGLSGYNEQFF. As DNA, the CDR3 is TGCGCCAGCAGCTTGGGACTATCGGGCTACAATGAGCAGTTCTTC. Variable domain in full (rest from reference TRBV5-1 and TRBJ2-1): KAGVTQTPRYLIKTRGQQVTLSCSPISGHRSVSWYQQTPGQGLQFLFEYFSETQRNKGNFPGRFSGRQFSNSRSEMNVSTLELGDSALYLCASSLGLSGYNEQFFGPGTRLTVL.